A selection of T cell receptor beta chains follows, all from one sample in a study of blood T cell repertoires in COVID-19. Clones were sequenced by immunoSEQ multiplex PCR, and TCRdb holds only the in-frame ones, with some missing. The data show 300,000 to 400,000 clones, roughly 88% seen once. The material sequenced was peripheral blood. Source of these receptors: a woman aged 30 to 39 with COVID-19, enrolled during active disease. Both conserved end residues are part of each CDR3. The order of the fields is V gene, clone size, D gene, J gene, CDR3 protein, CDR3 DNA. A D gene is named only where the DNA matches it firmly. Clone size is stated in some rows and not others, as once, few, many or a class when expanded.

TRBV14	-	-	TRBJ1-6	CASSQVAGSNSPLHF	TGTGCCAGCAGCCAAGTGGCAGGGTCTAATTCACCCCTCCACTTT
TRBV7-8	few	-	TRBJ1-5	CASSLYWGGGQPQHF	TGTGCCAGCAGCTTATATTGGGGGGGAGGTCAGCCCCAGCATTTT
TRBV4-1	-	-	TRBJ2-3	CASSRSEAVRLDTQYF	TGCGCCAGCAGCCGTTCTGAGGCGGTCCGGTTAGATACGCAGTATTTT
TRBV18	-	-	TRBJ1-4	CASSPNRDQAFF	TGTGCCAGCTCACCCAACAGGGATCAAGCGTTTTTT
TRBV27	once	-	TRBJ2-1	CASSLGGTANYNEQFF	TGTGCCAGCAGTTTGGGGGGTACAGCGAATTACAATGAGCAGTTCTTC
TRBV11-2	-	-	TRBJ1-4	CASSLSDYATNEKLFF	TGTGCCAGCAGCTTGTCAGACTATGCAACTAATGAAAAACTGTTTTTT
TRBV3-1/TRBV3-2	-	-	TRBJ1-5	CASSQAGSNQPQHF	TGTGCCAGCAGCCAAGCAGGGTCGAACCAGCCCCAGCATTTT
TRBV2	-	-	TRBJ1-1	CASRVGLNTEAFF	TGTGCCAGCAGGGTCGGGTTGAACACTGAAGCTTTCTTT
TRBV2	once	TRBD2	TRBJ2-1	CASRGTSGSSYNEQFF	TGTGCCAGCAGAGGGACTAGCGGTAGCTCCTACAATGAGCAGTTCTTC
TRBV13	-	-	TRBJ2-7	CASSPPTQYEQYF	TGTGCCAGCAGCCCGCCAACCCAGTACGAGCAGTACTTC
TRBV4-3	-	TRBD2	TRBJ2-1	CASSQVLASGYEQFF	TGCGCCAGCAGCCAAGTACTCGCTAGCGGCTATGAGCAGTTCTTC
TRBV30	-	-	TRBJ1-3	CAWSNLGLLTNTIYF	TGTGCCTGGAGTAATCTGGGCCTCCTCACAAACACCATATATTTT
TRBV6-5	-	-	TRBJ1-1	CASTYLLSEAFF	TGTGCCAGCACCTATCTCTTATCTGAAGCTTTCTTT
TRBV28	-	-	TRBJ2-1	CASSFRGSSYNEQFF	TGTGCCAGCAGTTTTAGGGGGTCCTCCTACAATGAGCAGTTCTTC
TRBV15	-	-	TRBJ1-1	CATRSMGLAVGAFF	TGTGCCACCAGGTCAATGGGCCTCGCAGTAGGAGCTTTCTTT
TRBV5-1	-	TRBD1	TRBJ1-2	CASSVGQLYYGYTF	TGCGCCAGCAGCGTGGGACAGCTCTACTATGGCTACACCTTC
TRBV5-4	-	TRBD1	TRBJ1-2	CASSLPKQGADGYTF	TGTGCCAGCAGCTTGCCGAAACAGGGGGCGGATGGCTACACCTTC
TRBV4-2	-	-	TRBJ1-2	CASSQESTGGATYGYTF	TGTGCCAGCAGCCAAGAATCGACGGGGGGCGCAACCTATGGCTACACCTTC
TRBV11-2	-	-	TRBJ1-2	CASSLSVDNYGYTF	TGTGCCAGCAGCTTATCGGTCGATAACTATGGCTACACCTTC
TRBV7-9	once	-	TRBJ1-2	CASSLDAGNYGYTF	TGTGCCAGCAGCTTAGATGCGGGGAACTATGGCTACACCTTC
TRBV12-3/TRBV12-4	-	-	TRBJ1-2	CASSFQGDYGYTF	TGTGCCAGCAGTTTCCAGGGCGACTATGGCTACACCTTC
TRBV5-6	-	-	TRBJ1-2	CASSNLGGGYYGYTF	TGTGCCAGCAGCAATCTCGGAGGAGGCTACTATGGCTACACCTTC
TRBV11-2	once	-	TRBJ2-1	CASSLDHRSGEQFF	TGTGCCAGCAGCTTAGATCATCGTAGCGGTGAGCAGTTCTTC
TRBV14	-	TRBD2	TRBJ2-3	CASSPWTSGGNTDTQYF	TGTGCCAGCAGCCCATGGACTAGCGGGGGAAACACAGATACGCAGTATTTT
TRBV6-1	-	-	TRBJ1-1	CASSEAFRLSNTEAFF	TGTGCCAGCAGTGAAGCGTTCAGGCTTTCAAACACTGAAGCTTTCTTT
TRBV2	-	TRBD1	TRBJ2-3	CASMGQGASDTQYF	TGTGCCAGCATGGGACAGGGGGCCTCGGATACGCAGTATTTT
TRBV7-9	once	-	TRBJ1-4	CASSLVGGVNEKLFF	TGTGCCAGCAGCTTAGTAGGGGGGGTTAATGAAAAACTGTTTTTT
TRBV12-3/TRBV12-4	-	-	TRBJ1-6	CASSLTSGSPLHF	TGTGCCAGCAGTTTAACGTCGGGGTCACCCCTCCACTTT
TRBV4-1	-	-	TRBJ1-2	CASSPGGWDYGYTF	TGCGCCAGCAGCCCGGGGGGGTGGGACTATGGCTACACCTTC
TRBV19	-	TRBD1	TRBJ2-1	CASSNGQGGHNEQFF	TGTGCCAGTAGTAACGGACAGGGGGGCCACAATGAGCAGTTCTTC
TRBV10-3	-	TRBD2	TRBJ2-3	CAIGTSGPTDTQYF	TGTGCCATCGGGACTAGCGGGCCCACAGATACGCAGTATTTT
TRBV30	-	TRBD1	TRBJ1-2	CAWTPRQGRGWSYGYTF	TGTGCCTGGACCCCTAGACAGGGAAGGGGGTGGTCCTATGGCTACACCTTC
TRBV5-6	once	-	TRBJ1-2	CASSLRAGPGGYTF	TGTGCCAGCAGCTTGCGGGCAGGGCCGGGTGGCTACACCTTC
TRBV6-4	-	-	TRBJ1-2	CARPQGNYGYTF	TGTGCCAGGCCCCAGGGTAACTATGGCTACACCTTC
TRBV7-2	-	TRBD1	TRBJ1-6	CASSKDRGPFPLHF	TGTGCCAGCAGCAAAGACAGGGGTCCGTTCCCCCTCCACTTT
TRBV28	-	-	TRBJ2-7	CASSLLPLSLEQYF	TGTGCCAGCAGTCTCCTCCCCCTCAGTCTCGAGCAGTACTTC
TRBV6-5	few	TRBD2	TRBJ2-5	CASTGLAGVRETQYF	TGTGCCAGCACCGGACTAGCGGGGGTTCGGGAGACCCAGTACTTC
TRBV7-2	-	-	TRBJ1-2	CAAAPRPRAHGYTF	TGTGCTGCCGCCCCCCGGCCGAGGGCGCATGGCTACACCTTC
TRBV30	-	-	TRBJ1-2	CAAEHPGYGYTF	TGTGCTGCGGAGCACCCTGGCTATGGCTACACCTTC
TRBV11-2	-	-	TRBJ1-1	CASSLVEGIGAFF	TGTGCCAGCAGCTTAGTGGAGGGAATCGGTGCTTTCTTT
TRBV19	once	-	TRBJ1-1	CASSMFGAGTEAFF	TGTGCCAGTAGTATGTTTGGGGCAGGCACTGAAGCTTTCTTT